One sample yielded the 16 T cell receptor beta chains listed below, sequenced in a study of T cells in Graves' hyperthyroidism and ophthalmopathy. RNA transcripts served as the template for amplifying TCR beta CDR3 regions. First-round RT-PCR of the TCR CDR3 relied on the HTBI primer set. TCRdb itself ran the multiplex PCR reads through MiXCR, one entry per CDR3 protein. The repertoire includes 750,000 to 900,000 distinct CDR3 sequences, 38% of them detected once, and 8% to 9% sits in the top ten. Sequencing input: blood. These receptors all stem from a young man with Graves' hyperthyroidism.

The rearrangement uses TRBV29-1 and TRBJ2-1; 8 bases map to TRBD2. V shed 4 bases and J 7 bases; nucleotides not matched to a gene: 9. Germline values: CDR1 SQVTM, CDR2 ANQGSEA. This CDR3 contains 14 residues. This chain's CDR3 is CSVAGGEGSNEQFF. The CDR3 nucleotides read TGCAGCGTTGCGGGGGGGGAGGGATCGAATGAGCAGTTCTTC.

This clonotype was seen only a few times. V usage is TRBV10-3 and J usage is TRBJ1-5; a weak D match, TRBD1 (5 bases). Germline CDR1 and CDR2: ENHRY and SYGVKD. The CDR3 loop spans 14 amino acids. Deletions cut 2 bases from V and 4 bases from J, with 9 bases between. The CDR3 DNA reads TGTGCCATCAGTGAGCGCGGGGGGAATCAGCCCCAGCATTTT. Its protein is CAISERGGNQPQHF.

This clonotype was observed many times. The V call is TRBV7-9, the J call TRBJ1-5, with 7 bases aligning to TRBD1. CDR3 length equals 15 residues. Unmatched junction bases numbered 5, after V lost 4 bases and J lost 2 bases. CDR1 is SEHNR and CDR2 is FQNEAQ in the germline V gene (reference sequence). The CDR3 spells CASSSPTGGNQPQHF. The DNA for the CDR3 is TGTGCCAGCAGCTCTCCAACAGGGGGCAATCAGCCCCAGCATTTT.

V is TRBV7-9 and J is TRBJ1-4; D remains ambiguous. The CDR3 length is 13 residues. V dropped 4 bases and J dropped 6 bases, with 9 bases sitting between them. The V gene's germline CDR1 is SEHNR and CDR2 FQNEAQ (reference sequence). The chain's CDR3 is CASSSPYDEKLFF. CDR3 nucleotides: TGTGCCAGCAGCTCCCCATACGATGAAAAACTGTTTTTT.

This clonotype was observed many times. The chain has TRBV20-1 and TRBJ1-2, with TRBD1 matching over 9 bases. CDR1 is DFQATT, CDR2 SNEGSKA, per germline (reference sequence). Trimming removed 5 bases from V and 4 bases from J; junction bases left unmatched: 5. CDR3 size: 13 residues. CDR3 DNA sequence: TGCAGTGCTGGGGGACAGGGTGGCTATGGCTACACCTTC. Its translation: CSAGGQGGYGYTF.

The rearrangement joins TRBV10-3 to TRBJ1-3, with 10 bases that match TRBD1. Germline CDR1 is ENHRY and CDR2 is SYGVKD. The CDR3 runs 15 residues. V was pared by 6 bases and J by 3 bases, with 5 bases of the junction left unmatched. The CDR3 sequence is CAIRRTGGNGNTIYF. The CDR3 nucleotides read TGTGCCATCAGAAGGACAGGGGGAAATGGAAACACCATATATTTT.

For this clonotype: Its ends do not fully match the called genes, so a read error is possible. V and J are TRBV25-1 and TRBJ1-5, with unresolved D. This CDR3 spans 16 amino acids. Germline CDR1 MGHDK, CDR2 SYGVNS. The CDR3 reads CTSSARDVEGNQPQHF. The CDR3 coding sequence is TGTACCAGCAGTGCTAGAGATGTGGAAGGGAATCAGCCCCAGCATTTT.

This clonotype appeared a few times. V usage is TRBV7-3 and J usage is TRBJ1-5, with 9 bases lining up with TRBD1. Germline CDR1 SGHTA, CDR2 FQGTGA. This CDR3 contains 15 residues. The V segment lost 6 bases and the J segment 6 bases; nucleotides outside the gene matches: 9. DNA for the CDR3: TGTGCCAGCAGTTACTCCTTGACAGGGGGTCAGCCCCAGCATTTT. Protein sequence: CASSYSLTGGQPQHF.

Only a few counts were recorded for this clonotype. The J gene is TRBJ1-1, the V gene TRBV20-1; D may be TRBD1 (5 bases). Trimming left V 3 bases short and J 5 bases short, with 19 bases between. The germline V gene has CDR1 DFQATT and CDR2 SNEGSKA (reference sequence). The CDR3 is 15 amino acids. The CDR3 DNA follows: TGCAGTGCTAGGACAGCCATCCCGGTGGGAACTGAAGCTTTCTTT. Translating gives CSARTAIPVGTEAFF.

CDR3 region: CSVEYGTPCVANVLTF. CDR3 DNA: TGCAGCGTTGAGTACGGCACCCCTTGTGTGGCCAACGTCCTGACTTTC. The chain has TRBV29-1 and TRBJ2-6; D call uncertain. Germline values: CDR1 SQVTM, CDR2 ANQGSEA. The V gene lost 3 bases and the J gene lost 6 bases, with 18 bases spanning the gap. There are 16 residues in the CDR3.

In this sample, this clonotype turned up many times. The chain combines TRBV10-3 with TRBJ2-7; D is possibly TRBD1 (6 bases). The germline CDR1 and CDR2 sequences are ENHRY and SYGVKD. V gave up 2 bases and J gave up 3 bases, with 11 bases separating them. This CDR3 spans 14 amino acids. CDR3 residues: CAISETGTFYEQYF. CDR3 nucleotide sequence: TGTGCCATCAGTGAGACAGGGACCTTCTACGAGCAGTACTTC.

The chain has TRBV10-1 and TRBJ1-5; D remains ambiguous. The CDR3 runs to 10 residues. V gave up 10 bases and J gave up 4 bases, with 5 bases separating them. Looked up from germline, CDR1 is WNHNN and CDR2 is SYGVQD (reference sequence). The CDR3 nucleotides are TGCGCCACCCTGAATCAGCCCCAGCATTTT. Translated: CATLNQPQHF.

This clonotype was found a few times. The rearrangement joins TRBV6-5 to TRBJ1-2, with D tentatively TRBD1 (5 bases). Germline V gene lookup returns CDR1 MNHEY and CDR2 SVGAGI. V was shortened by 2 bases and J by 8 bases, with 12 bases between the two germline ends. The CDR3 covers 13 residues. The CDR3 region has the DNA TGTGCCAGCAGTTACGCACTGGGGGTAGGCTACACCTTC. It codes for CASSYALGVGYTF.

This clonotype has only a few counts. This may arise from a read error, as a much more abundant clone is one base away. This rearrangement joins TRBV10-3 to TRBJ2-7; 8 nucleotides align to TRBD1. Trimming removed 4 bases from V and 2 bases from J; junction bases left unmatched: 4. CDR3 length: 14 amino acids. Germline V gene sequence: CDR1 ENHRY, CDR2 SYGVKD. The CDR3 here is CAISGAGGPYEQYF. In nucleotides, the CDR3 is TGTGCCATCAGTGGAGCAGGGGGCCCCTACGAGCAGTACTTC.

In its sample, this clonotype was seen many times. This chain uses TRBV29-1 with TRBJ1-1; tentative D call: TRBD1 (5 bases). In germline, CDR1 is SQVTM, CDR2 ANQGSEA. CDR3 size: 12 residues. V lost 4 bases and J 5 bases, leaving 11 bases between the germline ends. The CDR3 loop is CSVAIEGTEAFF. The CDR3 DNA reads TGCAGCGTTGCAATCGAGGGGACTGAAGCTTTCTTT. Full variable domain (missing parts from reference TRBV29-1 and TRBJ1-1): SAVISQKPSRDICQRGTSLTIQCQVDSQVTMMFWYRQQPGQSLTLIATANQGSEATYESGFVIDKFPISRPNLTFSTLTVSNMSPEDSSIYLCSVAIEGTEAFFGQGTRLTVV.

This clonotype was seen just once. The V call is TRBV4-3, the J call TRBJ2-2, with 10 bases identical to TRBD2. Trimming cost V 0 bases and J 6 bases; bases outside gene matches: 1. Germline V gives CDR1 LGHNA, CDR2 YSLEER. The CDR3 has 15 residues. The chain's CDR3 is CASSQDLAGAGELFF. The CDR3 DNA reads TGCGCCAGCAGCCAAGATCTAGCGGGAGCCGGGGAGCTGTTTTTT.